These T cell receptor beta chains were read from a single sample in a study of T cell responses to AZD1222 COVID-19 vaccine. The assay was immunoSEQ multiplex PCR, and TCRdb's table has in-frame clones only and misses some. The repertoire includes 90,000 to 150,000 clones, 86% of them detected once, and roughly a sixth sits in the top ten. The sequenced sample was peripheral blood, obtained 28 days after the second AZD1222 dose. The receptor set was obtained from an adult who received the AZD1222 COVID-19 vaccine. CDR3s include the opening cysteine and the closing phenylalanine or tryptophan. A D gene is named only where the DNA matches it firmly. For some rows the clone size is stated as once, few or many, or as a class when expanded; others skip it.

>TRBJ2-7|TRBV10-2|TRBD2|NA
TGCGCCAGCAGTGAGTCGTTAGCGGGCGTCGAGCAGTACTTC
CASSESLAGVEQYF
>TRBJ2-1|TRBV7-9|NA|NA
TGTGCCAGCAGCAACAGGGGAGGTGAGCAGTTCTTC
CASSNRGGEQFF
>TRBJ1-5|TRBV27|TRBD1|NA
TGTGCCAGCATCACTGACAGGGAAGGCAATCAGCCCCAGCATTTT
CASITDREGNQPQHF
>TRBJ1-1|TRBV7-2|NA|NA
TGTGCCAGCAGCTTCTCCCGTATGAACACTGAAGCTTTCTTT
CASSFSRMNTEAFF
>TRBJ1-4|TRBV5-1|TRBD1|NA
TGCGCCAGCAGCCCAACCGGGACAGAGTATGAAAAACTGTTTTTT
CASSPTGTEYEKLFF
>TRBJ1-5|TRBV15|NA|NA
TGTGCCACCAGCGCTACAGTTCATCAGCCCCAGCATTTT
CATSATVHQPQHF
>TRBJ1-1|TRBV7-2|NA|NA
TGTGCCAGCAGCTTAGTCAGGGGACGCCTAAAGGCTGAAGCTTTCTTT
CASSLVRGRLKAEAFF
>TRBJ1-1|TRBV7-3|NA|NA
TGTGCCAGCAGCCAGAATGGAGGGAACACTGAAGCTTTCTTT
CASSQNGGNTEAFF
>TRBJ2-1|TRBV27|NA|NA
TGTGCCAGCAGTCGCAACAGGGGAAAGGAGGGTTACAATGAGCAGTTCTTC
CASSRNRGKEGYNEQFF
>TRBJ2-1|TRBV27|NA|once
TGTGCCAGCAGTCCGACTAGAAAAGATGAGCAGTTCTTC
CASSPTRKDEQFF
>TRBJ2-1|TRBV11-2|NA|NA
TGTGCCAGCAGCTTAGGTGGGGCCCACAATGAGCAGTTCTTC
CASSLGGAHNEQFF